Listed here are 28 T cell receptor beta chains from one sample, sequenced in a study of blood T cells in healthy people across ages. Through a sample-barcoded 5' primer and a J-beta primer mix, a second PCR was run for roughly 6 to 12 cycles. TCRdb recomputed calls from the 5' RACE reads with MiXCR, one row per CDR3 protein. This table holds 850,000 to 1,100,000 distinct CDR3 sequences, under 40% found once. The specimen sequenced was blood. The receptors were gathered from a young man in good health.

This clonotype turned up a few times. V gene TRBV20-1 combines with J gene TRBJ2-7, with TRBD2 identical over 7 bases. Looked up from germline, CDR1 is DFQATT and CDR2 is SNEGSKA (reference sequence). The CDR3 runs to 14 residues. Trimming cost V 3 bases and J 0 bases; bases outside gene matches: 5. CDR3 loop: CSASDSGFSYEQYF. CDR3 sequence (DNA): TGCAGTGCTAGTGATAGCGGGTTCTCCTACGAGCAGTACTTC.

The chain joins TRBV12-3 or TRBV12-4 to TRBJ1-5; unclear D gene. Trimming stripped 4 bases from V and 7 bases from J, with 8 bases between. This CDR3 is built from 12 residues. CDR3: CASSSRAQPQHF. The CDR3 nucleotides read TGTGCCAGCAGTTCCCGGGCCCAGCCCCAGCATTTT.

Only a few counts were recorded for this clonotype. CDR3 DNA: TGTGCCATCAGTGAAAATCGAGATGTGGTTGAGCAGTTCTTC. Its protein product is CAISENRDVVEQFF. The chain employs TRBV10-3 and TRBJ2-1; D not resolved. The CDR3 is made up of 14 amino acids. Trimming cost V 3 bases and J 9 bases, with 15 bases left between them. The germline CDR1 and CDR2 sequences are ENHRY and SYGVKD.

This clonotype was detected many times. The rearrangement uses TRBV6-2 or TRBV6-3 and TRBJ1-2, with 7 bases fitting TRBD1. The V and J ends lost 9 bases and 0 bases, in that order; junction bases with no gene match: 4. This CDR3 is built from 13 residues. Germline V gives CDR1 MNHEY, CDR2 SVGEGT. The CDR3 coding sequence is TGTGCCAGTAACAGGGGAGCTAACTATGGCTACACCTTC. This sequence encodes CASNRGANYGYTF.

V usage is TRBV10-3 and J usage is TRBJ2-7, with TRBD1 as a possible D gene (5 bases). The CDR3 extends over 14 amino acids. Germline V lookup: CDR1 ENHRY, CDR2 SYGVKD. The V and J ends lost 5 bases and 3 bases respectively, with 14 bases between them. Here the CDR3 reads CAISQGADSYEQYF. In DNA form, the CDR3 reads TGTGCCATCAGTCAAGGGGCAGACAGCTACGAGCAGTACTTC.

V usage is TRBV16 and J usage is TRBJ1-5; 7 nucleotides align to TRBD1. Per germline, CDR1 KGHSY and CDR2 FQNENV. CDR3 length: 15 residues. V was pared by 0 bases and J by 5 bases, with 4 bases of the junction left unmatched. The CDR3 sequence: CASSQSRTGHQPQHF. CDR3 nucleotide sequence: TGTGCCAGCAGCCAATCTAGGACAGGCCATCAGCCCCAGCATTTT.

The chain uses TRBV9 and TRBJ1-1, with TRBD1 as a possible D gene (5 bases). CDR1 is SGDLS and CDR2 is YYNGEE in the germline V gene. The CDR3 totals 14 residues. V gave up 5 bases and J gave up 1 base, with 12 bases separating them. CDR3 amino acids: CASSARASNTEAFF. The DNA for the CDR3 is TGTGCCAGCAGTGCCAGGGCCTCGAACACTGAAGCTTTCTTT. The whole variable domain, filled in from reference TRBV9 and TRBJ1-1, reads DSGVTQTPKHLITATGQRVTLRCSPRSGDLSVYWYQQSLDQGLQFLIQYYNGEERAKGNILERFSAQQFPDLHSELNLSSLELGDSALYFCASSARASNTEAFFGQGTRLTVV.

The rearrangement joins TRBV27 to TRBJ2-5, with a tentative D call TRBD2 (6 bases). V lost 3 bases and J lost 5, with 16 bases in between. This CDR3 has 15 residues. CDR1 is MNHEY and CDR2 is SMNVEV in the germline V gene (reference sequence). The CDR3 DNA reads TGTGCCAGCAGTTTGGGGGACTCGTGGTTGGAGACCCAGTACTTC. The encoded protein is CASSLGDSWLETQYF.

The chain links TRBV20-1 to TRBJ2-1, with D perhaps TRBD1 (6 bases). Germline CDR1 reads DFQATT; CDR2 reads SNEGSKA (reference sequence). Trimming stripped 6 bases from V and 9 bases from J, with 18 bases between. This CDR3 has 13 amino acids. CDR3 nucleotides: TGCAGTGCGGAAATTCACAGGGTTGGTGAGCAGTTCTTC. It encodes CSAEIHRVGEQFF.

The chain recombines TRBV6-2 or TRBV6-3 with TRBJ2-2, with a possible D match to TRBD2 (7 bases). From germline, CDR1 is MNHEY and CDR2 SVGEGT. Trimming shortened V by 4 bases and J by 4 bases, and 16 bases separated the two germline ends. The CDR3 covers 16 residues. CDR3 coding DNA: TGTGCCAGCAGTTGGGGCGGGGGCGCGAGCACCGGGGAGCTGTTTTTT. Protein: CASSWGGGASTGELFF.

The chain recombines TRBV5-1 with TRBJ1-3; D not resolved. Germline CDR1 and CDR2: SGHRS and YFSETQ. This CDR3 is 14 amino acids long. V lost 0 bases to trimming and J lost 8 bases, with 12 bases between them. CDR3 sequence (DNA): TGCGCCAGCAGCTTGGGTCAGAGCGAGGACACCATATATTTT. Amino acids: CASSLGQSEDTIYF.

The V gene is TRBV7-2, the J gene TRBJ1-5; TRBD1 is a possible D gene (6 bases). The germline gives CDR1 SGHTA, CDR2 FQGNSA. Between the trimmed V and J ends, which lost 4 bases and 13 bases, there was a span of 29 bases. This CDR3 has 17 amino acids. The CDR3 bases are TGTGCCAGCAGCTCTATATCCCTAGACAGGTTGTCGGGAGCTCAGCATTTT. It is translated as CASSSISLDRLSGAQHF. The whole variable domain, filled in from reference TRBV7-2 and TRBJ1-5, reads GAGVSQSPSNKVTEKGKDVELRCDPISGHTALYWYRQSLGQGLEFLIYFQGNSAPDKSGLPSDRFSAERTGGSVSTLTIQRTQQEDSAVYLCASSSISLDRLSGAQHFGDGTRLSIL.

The chain recombines TRBV27 with TRBJ2-1; TRBD1 or TRBD2 may be the D gene (5 bases each). The germline gives CDR1 MNHEY, CDR2 SMNVEV (reference sequence). Between the trimmed V and J ends, which lost 8 bases and 7 bases, there was a span of 21 bases. The CDR3 loop spans 15 amino acids. Written as DNA, the CDR3 is TGTGCCAGCGGGATCGGGACCTCCGTAGGGAATGAGCAGTTCTTC. It translates to CASGIGTSVGNEQFF.

The rearrangement uses TRBV2 and TRBJ2-7; perhaps TRBD1 as D (5 bases). The CDR3 runs to 15 residues. Germline CDR1 SNHLY, CDR2 FYNNEI. V dropped 6 bases and J dropped 0 bases, with 15 bases sitting between them. Written as DNA, the CDR3 is TGTGCCAGCAGACGACAGCCATCCGCCTCCTACGAGCAGTACTTC. It specifies CASRRQPSASYEQYF.

The chain combines TRBV6-6 with TRBJ2-5, with D unclear. The CDR3 length is 12 residues. V was shortened by 6 bases and J by 5 bases, with 10 bases between the two germline ends. Germline CDR1 MNHNY, CDR2 SVGAGI (reference sequence). For the CDR3, the DNA is TGTGCCAGCAGCTCCCCCCCTGAGACCCAGTACTTC. Residues: CASSSPPETQYF.

CDR3 residues: CASSLGSSGDNEQFF. The CDR3, as DNA: TGTGCCAGCAGTTTAGGGTCTAGCGGAGACAATGAGCAGTTCTTC. The genes are TRBV28 and TRBJ2-1, with 7 bases aligning to TRBD2. The CDR3 length is 15 residues. V was pared by 2 bases and J by 5 bases, with 6 bases of the junction left unmatched. The germline V gene encodes CDR1 MDHEN and CDR2 SYDVKM.

There are a few counts of this clonotype. The rearrangement joins TRBV6-2 or TRBV6-3 to TRBJ2-3; D unresolved. This CDR3 spans 15 amino acids. V was clipped by 6 bases and J by 2 bases, with 15 bases between them. CDR1 is MNHEY, CDR2 SVGEGT, per germline. DNA for the CDR3: TGTGCCAGCAGACCTAGGCCACTCTCCACAGATACGCAGTATTTT. This codes for CASRPRPLSTDTQYF.

The V call is TRBV3-1, the J call TRBJ2-4; TRBD2 might be the D (6 bases). The CDR3 extends over 12 amino acids. CDR1 and CDR2 (germline): LGHDT, YNNKEL (reference sequence). V was trimmed by 2 bases and J by 15 bases, leaving 14 bases between them. CDR3 region: CASSQTWTKAYF. The CDR3 bases are TGTGCCAGCAGCCAAACATGGACTAAGGCGTACTTC.

The J gene is TRBJ1-1, the V gene TRBV9; no clear D. V lost 0 bases to trimming and J lost 1 base, with 10 bases between them. The germline gives CDR1 SGDLS, CDR2 YYNGEE. The CDR3 is 15 residues long. CDR3 nucleotides: TGTGCCAGCAGCGTAGGGGGTCCCGGGAACACTGAAGCTTTCTTT. Translating it yields CASSVGGPGNTEAFF.

The chain links TRBV10-3 to TRBJ2-5; D unclear. The V gene's germline CDR1 is ENHRY and CDR2 SYGVKD. The CDR3 length is 13 residues. V gave up 0 bases and J gave up 9 bases, with 11 bases separating them. The DNA of the CDR3 is TGTGCCATCAGTGAGTCGAGCAGGAAACCCCAGTACTTC. Amino acid sequence: CAISESSRKPQYF.

Ten or more counts support this clonotype. V usage is TRBV12-3 or TRBV12-4 and J usage is TRBJ2-1, with TRBD2 matching over 13 bases. With 7 bases clipped from V and 0 bases from J, the junction kept 3 bases outside the gene matches. The CDR3 extends over 16 amino acids. This CDR3 is CASTTSGGSSYNEQFF. The DNA for the CDR3 is TGTGCCAGCACGACTAGCGGGGGGAGCTCCTACAATGAGCAGTTCTTC.

The rearrangement uses TRBV7-2 and TRBJ1-1; the D gene is possibly TRBD1 (5 bases). The germline V gene has CDR1 SGHTA and CDR2 FQGNSA. Trimming left V 5 bases short and J 10 bases short, with 11 bases between. The CDR3 consists of 11 residues. DNA for the CDR3: TGTGCCAGCAGCAGGGATAGGGGAGCTTTCTTT. Its translation is CASSRDRGAFF.

This chain connects TRBV5-1 to TRBJ2-1; D is undetermined. The V end was cut by 0 bases, the J end by 5 bases, with 21 bases between. The CDR3 contains 18 residues. Looked up from germline, CDR1 is SGHRS and CDR2 is YFSETQ. The CDR3 sequence is CASSLVGRTKPQNNEQFF. The CDR3 DNA sequence: TGCGCCAGCAGCTTGGTTGGCCGGACCAAACCTCAGAACAATGAGCAGTTCTTC.

About this clonotype: A read error may account for a junction end that differs from germline. This chain connects TRBV7-7 to TRBJ1-5; D gene unclear. In germline, CDR1 is SSHAT, CDR2 FNYEAQ (reference sequence). There are 17 residues in the CDR3. The DNA for the CDR3 is TGTGCTAGCATTATAACGGGTAAGGGAGAGGGCAATCAGCCCCAGCATTTT. Residues: CASIITGKGEGNQPQHF. Based on the CDR3 plus reference TRBV7-7 and TRBJ1-5, the full variable domain is GAGVSQSPRYKVTKRGQDVTLRCDPISSHATLYWYQQALGQGPEFLTYFNYEAQPDKSGLPSDRFSAERPEGSISTLTIQRTEQRDSAMYRCASIITGKGEGNQPQHFGDGTRLSIL.

This clonotype was seen a few times. The V gene is TRBV4-3, the J gene TRBJ2-7; possible D gene TRBD1, 6 bases. With 4 bases removed from V and 0 bases from J, the gap between germline ends came to 16 bases. The CDR3 loop spans 16 amino acids. Germline CDR1 LGHNA, CDR2 YSLEER. The DNA for the CDR3 is TGCGCCAGCAGCCGAGAAGCTGGGGGCCACTCCTACGAGCAGTACTTC. Protein: CASSREAGGHSYEQYF.

V gene TRBV29-1 combines with J gene TRBJ1-1; D is undetermined. CDR3 length equals 14 residues. Germline CDR1 is SQVTM and CDR2 is ANQGSEA. V gave up 2 bases and J gave up 5 bases, with 15 bases separating them. The CDR3 DNA follows: TGCAGCGTTGAAAAGGTGTACAGTACTACTGAAGCTTTCTTT. It translates to CSVEKVYSTTEAFF.

The chain is built from TRBV6-5 and TRBJ1-1, with a tentative D call TRBD1 (6 bases). Trimming pared 7 bases from V and 4 bases from J, leaving 22 bases between. This CDR3 is 16 amino acids long. Germline CDR1 MNHEY, CDR2 SVGAGI. The CDR3 DNA reads TGTGCCAGCACTCGTTTCGCAACAGGGCGGTGCACTGAAGCTTTCTTT. It translates to CASTRFATGRCTEAFF.

The J gene is TRBJ1-4, the V gene TRBV7-6; D may be TRBD1 (5 bases). V was shortened by 4 bases and J by 10 bases, with 22 bases between the two germline ends. Germline lookup yields CDR1 SGHVS and CDR2 FNYEAQ. The CDR3 has 16 amino acids. DNA for the CDR3: TGTGCCAGCAGCTCGGACCGTCAAAAGTGGGGCGGAAAACTGTTTTTT. The encoded protein is CASSSDRQKWGGKLFF. Variable domain in full (rest from reference TRBV7-6 and TRBJ1-4): GAGVSQSPRYKVTKRGQDVALRCDPISGHVSLYWYRQALGQGPEFLTYFNYEAQQDKSGLPNDRFSAERPEGSISTLTIQRTEQRDSAMYRCASSSDRQKWGGKLFFGSGTQLSVL.